Given below is one T cell receptor beta chain in context. Its specificity is unknown. This sample is part of a study of T cell responses to AZD1222 COVID-19 vaccine. The study's findings and limits: Donors were largely white British and mainly female; clonal diversity was possibly underestimated. A rise in Spike-specific TCR breadth and depth followed two AZD1222 doses. Of the AZD1222 recipients, only 6 or 7 were seropositive at baseline. At 160-218 and 743-854, vaccine-associated CD4 TCRs were dominant, and they spanned spike.

The length of the CDR3 is 14 residues. The V gene's germline CDR1 is KGHDR and CDR2 SFDVKD. V shed 3 bases and J shed 1 base, with 8 bases lying between them. Profiling relied on immunoSEQ multiplex PCR, and the TCRdb table lists in-frame clones only, not all of them. The sample consists of about 150,000 clones, approximately 85% of them appearing once. The material sequenced was peripheral blood, taken 28 days after the second dose of the MenACWY control vaccine. The clonotype was recovered from an adult who received the MenACWY meningococcal vaccine as a control. The V and J genes are TRBV24-1 and TRBJ2-5; D uncertain. The CDR3 protein is CATSDPTIQETQYF. CDR3 bases: TGTGCCACCAGTGATCCGACAATCCAAGAGACCCAGTACTTC.